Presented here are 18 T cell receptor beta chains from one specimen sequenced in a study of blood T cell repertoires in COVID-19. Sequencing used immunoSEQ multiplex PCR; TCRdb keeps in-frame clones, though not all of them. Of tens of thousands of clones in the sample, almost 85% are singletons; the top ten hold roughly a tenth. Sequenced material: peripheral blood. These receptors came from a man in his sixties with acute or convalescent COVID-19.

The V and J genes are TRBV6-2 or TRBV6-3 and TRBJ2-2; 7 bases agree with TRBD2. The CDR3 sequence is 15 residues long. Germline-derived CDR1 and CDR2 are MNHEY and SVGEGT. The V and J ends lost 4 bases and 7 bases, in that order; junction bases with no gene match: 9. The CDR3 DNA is TGTGCCAGCAGTTTTTTATTGCGGGAGAGCGGGGAGCTGTTTTTT. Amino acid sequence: CASSFLLRESGELFF.

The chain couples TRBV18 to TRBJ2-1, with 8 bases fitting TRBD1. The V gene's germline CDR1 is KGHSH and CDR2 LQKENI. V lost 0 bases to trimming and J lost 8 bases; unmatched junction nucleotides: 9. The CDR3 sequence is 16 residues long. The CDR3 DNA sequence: TGTGCCAGCTCACCACCGAGCAGGGGGCAAGTCGATGAGCAGTTCTTC. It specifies CASSPPSRGQVDEQFF.

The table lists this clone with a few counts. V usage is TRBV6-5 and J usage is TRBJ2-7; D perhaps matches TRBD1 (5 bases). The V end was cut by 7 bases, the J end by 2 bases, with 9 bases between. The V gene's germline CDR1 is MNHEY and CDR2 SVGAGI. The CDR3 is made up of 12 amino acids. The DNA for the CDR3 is TGTGCCAGCAAGTCAGGGCCCTACGAGCAGTACTTC. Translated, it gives CASKSGPYEQYF.

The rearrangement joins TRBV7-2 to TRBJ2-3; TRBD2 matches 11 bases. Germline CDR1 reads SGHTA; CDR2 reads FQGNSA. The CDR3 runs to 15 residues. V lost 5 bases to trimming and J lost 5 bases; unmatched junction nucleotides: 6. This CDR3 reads CASSDSGRDGDTQYF. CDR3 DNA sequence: TGTGCCAGCAGCGATAGCGGGAGGGATGGAGATACGCAGTATTTT.

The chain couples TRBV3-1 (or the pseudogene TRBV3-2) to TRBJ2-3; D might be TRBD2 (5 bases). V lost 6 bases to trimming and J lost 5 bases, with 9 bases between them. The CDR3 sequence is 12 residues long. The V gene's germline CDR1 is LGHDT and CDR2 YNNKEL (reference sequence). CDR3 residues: CASRNEGDTQYF. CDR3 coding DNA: TGTGCCAGCAGGAACGAGGGAGATACGCAGTATTTT.

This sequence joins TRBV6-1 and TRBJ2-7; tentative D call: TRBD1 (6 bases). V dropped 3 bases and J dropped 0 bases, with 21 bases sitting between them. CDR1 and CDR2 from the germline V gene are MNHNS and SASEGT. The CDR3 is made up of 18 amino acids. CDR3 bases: TGTGCCAGCAGTGATGCCCCACCTGGGACGGACAGCTCCTACGAGCAGTACTTC. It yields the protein CASSDAPPGTDSSYEQYF.

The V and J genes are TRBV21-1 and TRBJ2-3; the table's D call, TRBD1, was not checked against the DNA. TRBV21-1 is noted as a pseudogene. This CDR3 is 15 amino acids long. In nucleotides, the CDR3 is TGTGCCAGCAGCACGGCACAGGGGGACACAGATACGCAGTATTTT. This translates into CASSTAQGDTDTQYF.

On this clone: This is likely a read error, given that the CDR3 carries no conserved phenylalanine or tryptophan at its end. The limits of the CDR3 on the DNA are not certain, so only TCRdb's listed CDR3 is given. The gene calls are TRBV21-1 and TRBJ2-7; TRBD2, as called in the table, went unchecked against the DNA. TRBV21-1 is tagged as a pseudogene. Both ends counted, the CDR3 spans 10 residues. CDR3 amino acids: CASSIRFGGI.

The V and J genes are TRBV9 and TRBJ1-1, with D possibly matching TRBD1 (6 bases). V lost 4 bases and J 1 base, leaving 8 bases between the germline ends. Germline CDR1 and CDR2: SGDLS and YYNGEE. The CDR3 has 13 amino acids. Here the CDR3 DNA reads TGTGCCAGCAGCCCACAGGGGAACACTGAAGCTTTCTTT. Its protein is CASSPQGNTEAFF.

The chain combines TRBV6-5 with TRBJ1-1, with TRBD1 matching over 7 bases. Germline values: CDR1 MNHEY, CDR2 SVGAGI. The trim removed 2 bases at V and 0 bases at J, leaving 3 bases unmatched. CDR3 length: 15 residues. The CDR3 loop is CASSYNRGLNTEAFF. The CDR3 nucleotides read TGTGCCAGCAGTTACAACAGGGGATTGAACACTGAAGCTTTCTTT.

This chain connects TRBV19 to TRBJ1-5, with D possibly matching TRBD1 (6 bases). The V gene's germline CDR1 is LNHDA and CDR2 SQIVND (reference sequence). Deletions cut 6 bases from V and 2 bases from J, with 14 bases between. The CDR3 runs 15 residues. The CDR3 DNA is TGTGCCAGTAGCTCGACAGGTATCGGCAATCAGCCCCAGCATTTT. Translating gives CASSSTGIGNQPQHF.

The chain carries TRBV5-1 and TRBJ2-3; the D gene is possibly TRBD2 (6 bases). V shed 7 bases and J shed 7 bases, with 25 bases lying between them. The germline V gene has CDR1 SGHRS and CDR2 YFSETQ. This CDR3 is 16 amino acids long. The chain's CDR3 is CASRGLAGPGPNTQYF. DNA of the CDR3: TGCGCCAGCCGAGGACTGGCGGGGCCCGGTCCAAATACGCAGTATTTT.

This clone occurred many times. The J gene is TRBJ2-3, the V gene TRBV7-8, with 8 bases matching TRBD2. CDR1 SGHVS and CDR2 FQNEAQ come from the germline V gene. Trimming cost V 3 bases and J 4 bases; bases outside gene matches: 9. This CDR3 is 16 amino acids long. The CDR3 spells CASSFWGTSLADTQYF. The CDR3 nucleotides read TGTGCCAGCAGCTTTTGGGGGACTAGTCTGGCAGATACGCAGTATTTT.

The CDR3 nucleotides read TGTGCCAGCACCTCGTCTGGACAGGGCAAAGATACGCAGTATTTT. As protein: CASTSSGQGKDTQYF. The chain couples TRBV9 to TRBJ2-3, with TRBD1 matching over 8 bases. V shed 6 bases and J 5 bases; nucleotides not matched to a gene: 11. Germline CDR1 is SGDLS and CDR2 is YYNGEE. The CDR3 loop spans 15 amino acids.

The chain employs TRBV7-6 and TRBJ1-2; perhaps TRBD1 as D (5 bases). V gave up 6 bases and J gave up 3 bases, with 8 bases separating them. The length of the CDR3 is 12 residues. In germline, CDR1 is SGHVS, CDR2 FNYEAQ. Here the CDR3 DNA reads TGTGCCAGCAGTTCACAGGACTATGGCTACACCTTC. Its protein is CASSSQDYGYTF.

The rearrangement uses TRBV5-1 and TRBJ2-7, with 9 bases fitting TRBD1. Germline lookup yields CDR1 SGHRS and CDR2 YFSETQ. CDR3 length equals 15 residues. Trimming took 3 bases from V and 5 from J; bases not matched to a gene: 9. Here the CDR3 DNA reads TGCGCCAGCAGCTACCTCCCCGGGACAGGGAACGAGCAGTACTTC. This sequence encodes CASSYLPGTGNEQYF.

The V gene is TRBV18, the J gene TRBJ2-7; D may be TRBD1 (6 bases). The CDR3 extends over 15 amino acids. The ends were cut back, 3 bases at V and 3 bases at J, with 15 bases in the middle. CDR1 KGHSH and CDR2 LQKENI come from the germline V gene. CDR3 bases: TGTGCCAGCTCACCCCCTACAGGGCAGATCTACGAGCAGTACTTC. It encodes CASSPPTGQIYEQYF.

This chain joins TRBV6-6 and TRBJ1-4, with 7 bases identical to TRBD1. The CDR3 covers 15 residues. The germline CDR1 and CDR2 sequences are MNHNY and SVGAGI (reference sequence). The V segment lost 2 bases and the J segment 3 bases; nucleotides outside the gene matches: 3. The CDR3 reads CASSYTQGANEKLFF. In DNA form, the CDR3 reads TGTGCCAGCAGTTACACTCAGGGGGCTAATGAAAAACTGTTTTTT.